This T cell receptor beta chain was sequenced in a study of spatial heterogeneity in lung cancer. As for the study in general: After resection, follow-up PBMC samples were sequenced when available, at a median of roughly two years later.

This clonotype has just a few counts. TCRdb reanalysed the 5' RACE reads using MiXCR and keeps one entry per CDR3 protein. The table has about 70,000 distinct CDR3 sequences, approximately 9% seen once; the top ten hold 1.5% to 2%. This sample's time point: blood at routine non-recurrence follow-up after resection. The sequenced material consisted of unsorted whole RNA from tumor, nontumor lung or frozen PBMC. This CDR3 region has 13 residues. V dropped 5 bases and J dropped 3 bases, with 11 bases sitting between them. Germline V gene sequence: CDR1 SGHRS, CDR2 YFSETQ. The sequences come from PBMCs, collected at follow-up. This chain joins TRBV5-1 and TRBJ1-1; D might be TRBD1 (6 bases). The TCR was taken from a female donor with early-stage non-small cell lung cancer. CDR3 DNA sequence: TGCGCCAGCAGTAAGGGGGAGTACACTGAAGCTTTCTTT. As protein: CASSKGEYTEAFF.